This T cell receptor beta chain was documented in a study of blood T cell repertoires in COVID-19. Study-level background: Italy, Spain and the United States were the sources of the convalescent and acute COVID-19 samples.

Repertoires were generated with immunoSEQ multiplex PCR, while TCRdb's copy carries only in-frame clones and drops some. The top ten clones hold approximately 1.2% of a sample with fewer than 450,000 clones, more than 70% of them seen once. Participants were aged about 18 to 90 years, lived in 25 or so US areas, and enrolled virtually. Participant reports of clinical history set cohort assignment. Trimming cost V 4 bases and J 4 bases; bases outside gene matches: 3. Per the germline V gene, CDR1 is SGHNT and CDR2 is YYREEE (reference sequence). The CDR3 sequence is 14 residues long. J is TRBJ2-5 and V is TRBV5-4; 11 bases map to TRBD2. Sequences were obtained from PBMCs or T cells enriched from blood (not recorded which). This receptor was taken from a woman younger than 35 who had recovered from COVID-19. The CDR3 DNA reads TGTGCCAGCAGCCGCACTAGCGGGGGAGAGACCCAGTACTTC. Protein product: CASSRTSGGETQYF.